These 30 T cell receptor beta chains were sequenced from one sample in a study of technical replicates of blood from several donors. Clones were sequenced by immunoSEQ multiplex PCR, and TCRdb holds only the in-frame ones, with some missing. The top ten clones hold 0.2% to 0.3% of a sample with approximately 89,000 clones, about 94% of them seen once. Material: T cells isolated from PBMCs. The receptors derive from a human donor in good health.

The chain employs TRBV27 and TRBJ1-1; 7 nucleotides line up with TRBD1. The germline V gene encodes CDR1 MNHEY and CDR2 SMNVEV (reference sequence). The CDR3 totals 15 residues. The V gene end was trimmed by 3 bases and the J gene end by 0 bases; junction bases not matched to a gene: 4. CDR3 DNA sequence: TGTGCCAGCAGTTTGGAGGGACAGTTGAACACTGAAGCTTTCTTT. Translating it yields CASSLEGQLNTEAFF.

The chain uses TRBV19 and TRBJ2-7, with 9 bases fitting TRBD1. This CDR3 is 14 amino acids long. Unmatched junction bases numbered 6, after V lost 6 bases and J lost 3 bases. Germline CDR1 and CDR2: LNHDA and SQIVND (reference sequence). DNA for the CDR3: TGTGCCAGTAGACCGGGACAGGGTCTCTACGAGCAGTACTTC. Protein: CASRPGQGLYEQYF.

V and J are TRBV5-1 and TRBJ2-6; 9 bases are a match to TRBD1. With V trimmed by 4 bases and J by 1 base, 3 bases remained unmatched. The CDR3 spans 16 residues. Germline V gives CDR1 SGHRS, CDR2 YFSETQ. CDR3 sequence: CASSGGQGSGANVLTF. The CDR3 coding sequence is TGCGCCAGCAGCGGGGGACAGGGATCTGGGGCCAACGTCCTGACTTTC.

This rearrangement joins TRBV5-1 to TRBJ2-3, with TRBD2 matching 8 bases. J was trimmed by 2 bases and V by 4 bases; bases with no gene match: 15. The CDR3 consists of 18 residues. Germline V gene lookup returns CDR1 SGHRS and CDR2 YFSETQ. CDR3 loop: CASSPQAKGGGYTDTQYF. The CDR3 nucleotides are TGCGCCAGCAGCCCCCAGGCCAAGGGCGGGGGGTACACAGATACGCAGTATTTT.

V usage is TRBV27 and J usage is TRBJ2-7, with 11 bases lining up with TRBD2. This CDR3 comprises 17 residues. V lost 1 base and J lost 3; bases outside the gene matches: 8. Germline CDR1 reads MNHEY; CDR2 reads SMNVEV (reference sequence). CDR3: CASSLYTSGGTYYEQYF. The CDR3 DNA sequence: TGTGCCAGCAGTTTATATACTAGCGGGGGTACTTACTACGAGCAGTACTTC.

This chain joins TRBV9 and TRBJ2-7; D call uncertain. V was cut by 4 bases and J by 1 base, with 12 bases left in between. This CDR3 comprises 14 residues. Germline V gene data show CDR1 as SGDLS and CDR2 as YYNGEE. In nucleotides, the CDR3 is TGTGCCAGCAGCCCCATCGGGTGGTCCTACGAGCAGTACTTC. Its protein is CASSPIGWSYEQYF. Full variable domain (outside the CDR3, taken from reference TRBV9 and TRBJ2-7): DSGVTQTPKHLITATGQRVTLRCSPRSGDLSVYWYQQSLDQGLQFLIQYYNGEERAKGNILERFSAQQFPDLHSELNLSSLELGDSALYFCASSPIGWSYEQYFGPGTRLTVT.

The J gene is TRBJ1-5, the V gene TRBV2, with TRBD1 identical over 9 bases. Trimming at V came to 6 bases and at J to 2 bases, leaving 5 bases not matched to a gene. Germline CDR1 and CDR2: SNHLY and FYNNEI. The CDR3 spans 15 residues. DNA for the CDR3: TGTGCCAGCAGCGTACGACAGGGGGGCAATCAGCCCCAGCATTTT. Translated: CASSVRQGGNQPQHF. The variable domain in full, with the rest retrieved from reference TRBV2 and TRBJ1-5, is EPEVTQTPSHQVTQMGQEVILRCVPISNHLYFYWYRQILGQKVEFLVSFYNNEISEKSEIFDDQFSVERPDGSNFTLKIRSTKLEDSAMYFCASSVRQGGNQPQHFGDGTRLSIL.

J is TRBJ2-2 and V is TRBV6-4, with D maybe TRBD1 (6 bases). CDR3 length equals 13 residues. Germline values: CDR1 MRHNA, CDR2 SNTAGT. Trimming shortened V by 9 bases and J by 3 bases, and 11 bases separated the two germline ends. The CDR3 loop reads CASSGEHTGELFF. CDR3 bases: TGTGCCAGTTCAGGGGAGCACACCGGGGAGCTGTTTTTT.

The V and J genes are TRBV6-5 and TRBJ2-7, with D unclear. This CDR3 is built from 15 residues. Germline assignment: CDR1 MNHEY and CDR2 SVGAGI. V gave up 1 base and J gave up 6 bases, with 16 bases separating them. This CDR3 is CASSYFGSRPVEQYF. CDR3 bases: TGTGCCAGCAGTTACTTCGGGTCACGTCCCGTCGAGCAGTACTTC.

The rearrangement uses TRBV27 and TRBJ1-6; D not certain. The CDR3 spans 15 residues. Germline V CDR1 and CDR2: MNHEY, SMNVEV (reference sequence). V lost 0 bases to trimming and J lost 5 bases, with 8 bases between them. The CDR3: CASSLSQTNNSPLHF. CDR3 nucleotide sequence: TGTGCCAGCAGTTTATCACAGACCAATAATTCACCCCTCCACTTT.

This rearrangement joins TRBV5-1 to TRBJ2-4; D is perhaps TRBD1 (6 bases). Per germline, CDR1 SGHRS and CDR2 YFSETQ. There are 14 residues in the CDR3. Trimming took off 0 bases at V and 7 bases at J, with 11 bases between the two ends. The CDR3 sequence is CASSLVSRGNIQYF. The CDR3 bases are TGCGCCAGCAGCTTGGTTTCCAGGGGCAACATTCAGTACTTC.

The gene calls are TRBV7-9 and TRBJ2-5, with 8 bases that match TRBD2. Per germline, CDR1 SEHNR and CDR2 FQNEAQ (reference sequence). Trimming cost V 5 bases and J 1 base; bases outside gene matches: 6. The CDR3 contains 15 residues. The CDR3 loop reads CASSPGLVPQETQYF. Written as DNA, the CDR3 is TGTGCCAGCAGCCCGGGACTAGTCCCCCAAGAGACCCAGTACTTC.

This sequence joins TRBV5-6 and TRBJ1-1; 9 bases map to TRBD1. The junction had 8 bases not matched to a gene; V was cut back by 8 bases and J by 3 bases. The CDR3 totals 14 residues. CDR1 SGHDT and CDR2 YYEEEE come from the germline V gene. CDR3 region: CASVDRGSYTEAFF. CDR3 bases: TGTGCCAGTGTGGACAGGGGTTCTTACACTGAAGCTTTCTTT.

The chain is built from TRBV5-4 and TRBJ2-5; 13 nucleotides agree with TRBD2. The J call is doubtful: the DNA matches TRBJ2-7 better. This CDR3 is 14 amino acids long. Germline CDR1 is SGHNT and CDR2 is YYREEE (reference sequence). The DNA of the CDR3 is TGTGCCAGCAGCTATACTAGCGGGGGGGACGAGCAGTACTTC. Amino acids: CASSYTSGGDEQYF.

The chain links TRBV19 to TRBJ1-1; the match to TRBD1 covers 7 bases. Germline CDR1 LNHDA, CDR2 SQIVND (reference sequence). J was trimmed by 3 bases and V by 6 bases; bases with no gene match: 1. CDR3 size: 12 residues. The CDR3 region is CASRQGYTEAFF. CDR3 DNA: TGTGCCAGTAGACAGGGGTACACTGAAGCTTTCTTT.

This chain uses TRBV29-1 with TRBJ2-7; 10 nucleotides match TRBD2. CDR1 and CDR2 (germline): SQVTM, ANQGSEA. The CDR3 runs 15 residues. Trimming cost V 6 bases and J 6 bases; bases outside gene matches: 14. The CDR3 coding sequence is TGCAGCGTCGCGAGACAGCGGGAGGGTCTGGCCGAGCAGTACTTC. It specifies CSVARQREGLAEQYF.

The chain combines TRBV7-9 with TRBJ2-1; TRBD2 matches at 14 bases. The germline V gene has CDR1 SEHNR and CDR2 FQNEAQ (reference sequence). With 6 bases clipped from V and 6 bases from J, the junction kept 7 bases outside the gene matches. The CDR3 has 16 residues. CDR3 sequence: CASRTSGRGGSNEQFF. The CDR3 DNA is TGTGCCAGCAGGACTAGCGGGAGGGGCGGTAGCAATGAGCAGTTCTTC.

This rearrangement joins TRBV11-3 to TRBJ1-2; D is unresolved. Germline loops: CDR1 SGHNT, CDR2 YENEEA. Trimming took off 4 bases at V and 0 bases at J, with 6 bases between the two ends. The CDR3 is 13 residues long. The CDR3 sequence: CASSWTPNYGYTF. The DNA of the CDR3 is TGTGCCAGCAGCTGGACTCCTAACTATGGCTACACCTTC. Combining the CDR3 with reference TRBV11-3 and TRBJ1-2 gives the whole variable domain EAGVVQSPRYKIIEKKQPVAFWCNPISGHNTLYWYLQNLGQGPELLIRYENEEAVDDSQLPKDRFSAERLKGVDSTLKIQPAELGDSAVYLCASSWTPNYGYTFGSGTRLTVV.

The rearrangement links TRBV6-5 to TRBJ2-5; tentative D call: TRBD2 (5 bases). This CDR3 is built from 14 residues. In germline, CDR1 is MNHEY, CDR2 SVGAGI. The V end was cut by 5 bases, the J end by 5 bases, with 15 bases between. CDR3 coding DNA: TGTGCCAGCAGTCACCACCCGGGGATGGAGACCCAGTACTTC. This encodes CASSHHPGMETQYF.

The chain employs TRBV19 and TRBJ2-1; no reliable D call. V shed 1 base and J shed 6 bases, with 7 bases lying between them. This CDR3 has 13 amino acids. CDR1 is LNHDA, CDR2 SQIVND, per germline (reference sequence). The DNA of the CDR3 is TGTGCCAGTAGTATAGGAAACACCAATGAGCAGTTCTTC. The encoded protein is CASSIGNTNEQFF.

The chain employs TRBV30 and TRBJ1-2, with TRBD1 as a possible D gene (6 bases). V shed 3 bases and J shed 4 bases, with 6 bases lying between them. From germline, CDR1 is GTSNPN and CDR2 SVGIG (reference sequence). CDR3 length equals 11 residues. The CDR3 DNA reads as TGTGCCTGGAGAGGGGGCTATGGCTACACCTTC. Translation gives CAWRGGYGYTF.

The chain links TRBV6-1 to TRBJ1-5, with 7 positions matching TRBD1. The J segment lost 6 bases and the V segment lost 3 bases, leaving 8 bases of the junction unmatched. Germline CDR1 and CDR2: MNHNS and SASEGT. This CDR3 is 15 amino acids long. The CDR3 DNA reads TGTGCCAGCAGTGACATGACAGGGTTTGGTCAGCCCCAGCATTTT. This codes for CASSDMTGFGQPQHF.

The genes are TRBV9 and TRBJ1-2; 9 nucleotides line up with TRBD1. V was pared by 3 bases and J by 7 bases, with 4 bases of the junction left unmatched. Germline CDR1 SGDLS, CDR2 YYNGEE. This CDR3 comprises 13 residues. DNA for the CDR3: TGTGCCAGCAGCGGGGACAGGGCACGTGGCTACACCTTC. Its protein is CASSGDRARGYTF.

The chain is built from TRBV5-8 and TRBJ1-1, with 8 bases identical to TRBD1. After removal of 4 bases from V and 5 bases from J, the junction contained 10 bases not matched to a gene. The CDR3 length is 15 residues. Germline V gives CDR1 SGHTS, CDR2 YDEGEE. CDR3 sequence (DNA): TGTGCCAGCAGCCGCCGACAGGGGCTTTTTACTGAAGCTTTCTTT. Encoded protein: CASSRRQGLFTEAFF.

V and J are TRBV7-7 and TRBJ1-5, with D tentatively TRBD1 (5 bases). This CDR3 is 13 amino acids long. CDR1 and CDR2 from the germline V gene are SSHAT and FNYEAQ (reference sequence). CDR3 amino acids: CASSTGVNQPQHF. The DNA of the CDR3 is TGTGCTAGTTCCACAGGAGTCAATCAGCCCCAGCATTTT.

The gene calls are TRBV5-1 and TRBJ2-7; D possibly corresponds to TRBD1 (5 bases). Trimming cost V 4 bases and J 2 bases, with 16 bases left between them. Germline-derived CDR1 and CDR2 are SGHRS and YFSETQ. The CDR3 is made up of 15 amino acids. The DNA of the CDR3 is TGCGCCAGCAGCCAATTCCCAGGGTCCCCCTACGAGCAGTACTTC. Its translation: CASSQFPGSPYEQYF.

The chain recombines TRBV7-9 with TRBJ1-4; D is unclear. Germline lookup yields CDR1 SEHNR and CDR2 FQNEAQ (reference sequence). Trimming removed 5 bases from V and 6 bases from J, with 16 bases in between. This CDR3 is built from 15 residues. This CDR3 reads CASSPNPGRHEKLFF. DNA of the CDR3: TGTGCCAGCAGCCCCAACCCAGGTCGGCATGAAAAACTGTTTTTT.

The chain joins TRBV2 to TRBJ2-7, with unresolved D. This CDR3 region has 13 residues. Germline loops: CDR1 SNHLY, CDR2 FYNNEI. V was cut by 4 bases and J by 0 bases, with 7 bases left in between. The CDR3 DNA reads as TGTGCCAGCAGTGGGCGGAACTCCTACGAGCAGTACTTC. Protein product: CASSGRNSYEQYF.

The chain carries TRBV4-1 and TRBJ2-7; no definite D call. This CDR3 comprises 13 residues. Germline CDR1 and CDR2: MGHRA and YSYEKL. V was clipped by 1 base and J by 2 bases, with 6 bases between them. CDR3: CASSQVTTYEQYF. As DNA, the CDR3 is TGCGCCAGCAGCCAAGTCACAACCTACGAGCAGTACTTC.

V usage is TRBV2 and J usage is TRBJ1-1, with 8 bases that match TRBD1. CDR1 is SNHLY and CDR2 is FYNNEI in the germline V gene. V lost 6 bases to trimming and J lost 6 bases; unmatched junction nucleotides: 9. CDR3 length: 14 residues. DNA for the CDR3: TGTGCCAGCAGCAATGACAGGGGAACCGCTGAAGCTTTCTTT. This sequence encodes CASSNDRGTAEAFF.